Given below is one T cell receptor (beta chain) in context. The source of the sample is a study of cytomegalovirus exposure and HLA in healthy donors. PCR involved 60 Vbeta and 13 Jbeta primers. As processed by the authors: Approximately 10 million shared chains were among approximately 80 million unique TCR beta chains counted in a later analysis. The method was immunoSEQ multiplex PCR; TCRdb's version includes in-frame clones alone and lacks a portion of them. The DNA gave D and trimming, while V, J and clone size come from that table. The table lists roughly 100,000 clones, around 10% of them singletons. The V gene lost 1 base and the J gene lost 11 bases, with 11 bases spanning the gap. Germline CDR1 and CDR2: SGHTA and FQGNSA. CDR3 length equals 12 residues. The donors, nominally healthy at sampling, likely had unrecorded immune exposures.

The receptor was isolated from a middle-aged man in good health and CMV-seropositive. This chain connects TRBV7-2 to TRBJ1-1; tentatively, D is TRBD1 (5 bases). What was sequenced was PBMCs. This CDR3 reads CASSLGVGAAFF. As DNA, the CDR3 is TGTGCCAGCAGCTTAGGGGTAGGGGCGGCTTTCTTT.